The clone carrying this T cell receptor beta chain was picked up many times. Its target is unknown. These data belong to a study of T-cell reconstitution after alpha-beta-depleted transplantation in children. General study results and limits: The origin of alpha-beta T cells about two months after transplant was reportedly several hundred expanded graft clones. Among T cells one year after transplant, newly produced cells accounted for most counts and diversity.

Trimming cost V 3 bases and J 12 bases, with 15 bases left between them. CDR1 is MDHEN and CDR2 is SYDVKM in the germline V gene. This CDR3 has 13 amino acids. Unique molecular identifiers were built into the TCRbeta library. TCRdb fed the PCR reads into MiXCR, producing one record per CDR3 protein. The sample lists a few hundred thousand distinct CDR3 sequences, roughly 13% occurring once. The receptor comes from a male patient between 5 and 17 years old who had a stem cell transplant for acute myeloid leukemia, so the T cells may come from the graft donor. The sequencing here drew on PBMCs, mostly from graft donor cells, taken 360 days after TCRalphabeta/CD19-depleted stem cell transplant. J is TRBJ2-1 and V is TRBV28, with no clear D. This CDR3 reads CASSLEPGLRQFF. CDR3 nucleotide sequence: TGTGCCAGCAGTTTGGAGCCCGGCCTAAGGCAGTTCTTC.